The 3 T cell receptor beta chains below all came from one sample that was sequenced in a study of patients and donors after allogeneic stem cell transplantation. TCRdb reprocessed the RT-PCR reads via MiXCR and lists one record per CDR3 protein. The profile shows 200,000 to 250,000 distinct CDR3 sequences, roughly 14% of them singletons. Source material: blood, either unsorted or a sorted T cell fraction (not recorded which). The receptor source for this set is a human donor who was either an allogeneic HSCT recipient or a stem cell or donor lymphocyte infusion donor (not recorded which). It is not recorded whose cells these are; they may come from a transplant donor.

This clonotype occurred many times. The J gene is TRBJ2-2, the V gene TRBV5-1, with D possibly matching TRBD1 (6 bases). V was pared by 6 bases and J by 0 bases, with 12 bases between. Germline CDR1 is SGHRS and CDR2 is YFSETQ. This CDR3 region has 15 residues. CDR3 protein: CASTLTGPNTGELFF. The CDR3 DNA follows: TGCGCCAGCACGTTGACAGGACCGAACACCGGGGAGCTGTTTTTT.

The sample holds a few counts of this clonotype. The rearrangement joins TRBV2 to TRBJ2-7, with D tentatively TRBD2 (7 bases). V shed 8 bases and J shed 4 bases, with 18 bases lying between them. The CDR3 runs to 14 residues. Germline V gives CDR1 SNHLY, CDR2 FYNNEI. CDR3 in DNA: TGTGCCAGCGGGGGGCGGGAGTTTGGTTACGAGCAGTACTTC. This sequence encodes CASGGREFGYEQYF.

In this sample, this clonotype turned up many times. The chain employs TRBV21-1 and TRBJ2-5; the tabulated D call, TRBD1, remains unverified against the DNA. TRBV21-1 is deemed a pseudogene. CDR3 length: 18 amino acids. For the CDR3, the DNA is TGTGCCAGCAGCGACAAGGGTGAGGCAGGGCGGATCCAAGAGACCCAGTACTTC. This encodes CASSDKGEAGRIQETQYF.